Reported below is one T cell receptor (beta chain). Its antigen is currently unknown. Libraries were UMI-labeled 5' RACE TRB cDNA. TCRdb reanalyzed the 5' RACE reads and collapses them to one entry per CDR3 protein, without DNA. The sample totals some 140,000 distinct CDR3 sequences. The sample is drawn from a study of CXCR3-negative and CXCR3-positive naive CD8 T cells. This CDR3 has 14 residues. Germline-derived CDR1 and CDR2 are MGHRA and YSYEKL. Study-wide results and caveats: TRB CDR3s of CXCR3-positive naive cells were more hydrophobic than those of CXCR3-negative naive cells.

The chain is built from TRBV4-1 and TRBJ1-2. Sequenced: naive CXCR3+ CD8+ T cells from blood. Indicated subset: CD45RO-CCR7+CD27+CD95- naive CD8+ T cells expressing CXCR3 (TNR3+). The sequence came from a human donor in good health. Some clones in this sample may be carry-over from other donors' samples. The CDR3 sequence: CASSQVLGAGGYTF.